The 27 T cell receptor beta chains below come from one sample, sequenced in a study of shared clonotypes between healthy human individuals. Generated by immunoSEQ multiplex PCR, the TCRdb table keeps only in-frame clones and is missing some. The data hold more than 2,000,000 clones, with around nine tenths observed a single time. The sequencing input was naive CD4+ T cells sorted from blood. Subset noted: CD45RA+ positively selected. The receptor set was obtained from a man between 18 and 29 years old in good health.

J is TRBJ2-7 and V is TRBV28; no reliable D call. In germline, CDR1 is MDHEN, CDR2 SYDVKM. The CDR3 runs to 11 residues. Trimming cost V 7 bases and J 4 bases, with 8 bases left between them. CDR3 loop: CASTIGYEQYF. The CDR3 nucleotides read TGTGCCAGCACCATAGGGTACGAGCAGTACTTC.

This clone was seen a few times. V is TRBV10-1 and J is TRBJ1-1, with a tentative D call TRBD1 (5 bases). Germline CDR1 is WNHNN and CDR2 is SYGVQD (reference sequence). The CDR3 is 16 residues long. V gave up 11 bases and J gave up 0 bases, with 22 bases separating them. Here the CDR3 reads CASWREGSDMNTEAFF. Written as DNA, the CDR3 is TGCGCCTCCTGGCGAGAGGGGTCCGACATGAACACTGAAGCTTTCTTT.

V and J are TRBV19 and TRBJ1-1; 11 bases align to TRBD1. Germline trimming cut 8 bases from V and 2 bases from J; bases unmatched to any gene: 7. In germline, CDR1 is LNHDA, CDR2 SQIVND (reference sequence). CDR3 length: 15 amino acids. The CDR3 DNA reads as TGTGCCAGTGGACAGGGGGCGCGGTTAAACACTGAAGCTTTCTTT. It codes for CASGQGARLNTEAFF.

The chain employs TRBV7-3 and TRBJ2-2; 7 nucleotides align to TRBD1. The CDR3 is made up of 15 amino acids. In germline, CDR1 is SGHTA, CDR2 FQGTGA. The V and J ends lost 4 bases and 5 bases, in that order; junction bases with no gene match: 7. Written as DNA, the CDR3 is TGTGCCAGCAGCTCCGACAGGGTAAAGACCGGGGAGCTGTTTTTT. Translating it yields CASSSDRVKTGELFF.

This chain links TRBV7-3 with TRBJ1-1; D is ambiguous. The V gene lost 1 base and the J gene lost 1 base, with 7 bases spanning the gap. Germline CDR1 and CDR2: SGHTA and FQGTGA. The CDR3 runs 14 residues. The CDR3 DNA is TGTGCCAGCAGCTTAATGCCGGAGAACACTGAAGCTTTCTTT. Its protein is CASSLMPENTEAFF.

This sequence joins TRBV27 and TRBJ2-4, with D perhaps TRBD1 (7 bases). V dropped 2 bases and J dropped 4 bases, with 15 bases sitting between them. The CDR3 consists of 16 residues. CDR1 and CDR2 (germline): MNHEY, SMNVEV (reference sequence). CDR3 amino acids: CASSLGGGAGKNIQYF. The CDR3 DNA sequence: TGTGCCAGCAGTTTAGGAGGGGGCGCTGGGAAAAACATTCAGTACTTC.

The V and J genes are TRBV19 and TRBJ2-2, with TRBD1 matching over 9 bases. The germline V gene encodes CDR1 LNHDA and CDR2 SQIVND (reference sequence). V trimming: 7 bases; J trimming: 1 base; junction bases outside the gene matches: 10. The CDR3 extends over 17 amino acids. The CDR3: CASIPPPGQGNTGELFF. CDR3 sequence (DNA): TGTGCCAGTATTCCACCCCCGGGACAGGGGAACACCGGGGAGCTGTTTTTT. Full variable domain (outside the CDR3, taken from reference TRBV19 and TRBJ2-2): DGGITQSPKYLFRKEGQNVTLSCEQNLNHDAMYWYRQDPGQGLRLIYYSQIVNDFQKGDIAEGYSVSREKKESFPLTVTSAQKNPTAFYLCASIPPPGQGNTGELFFGEGSRLTVL.

This clone appeared once. The chain joins TRBV4-3 to TRBJ2-1, with TRBD2 matching over 8 bases. The germline V gene encodes CDR1 LGHNA and CDR2 YSLEER. J lost 8 bases, V lost 1 base, and 1 base had no gene match. This CDR3 has 13 residues. CDR3 sequence (DNA): TGCGCCAGCAGCCAAGCGGGAGGGGATGAGCAGTTCTTC. Amino acid sequence: CASSQAGGDEQFF.

This clone was detected once. This chain joins TRBV28 and TRBJ1-5; D is perhaps TRBD1 (5 bases). Germline CDR1 and CDR2: MDHEN and SYDVKM. Between the trimmed V and J ends, which lost 8 bases and 3 bases, there was a span of 17 bases. The CDR3 totals 15 residues. The CDR3 DNA reads TGTGCCAGCCGGTGGGGGGGGAGGGACAATCAGCCCCAGCATTTT. This gives the protein CASRWGGRDNQPQHF.

The gene calls are TRBV4-1 and TRBJ2-5, with D possibly TRBD2 on 6 matching bases. The CDR3 length is 16 residues. V lost 3 bases and J lost 4, with 18 bases in between. Germline CDR1 and CDR2: MGHRA and YSYEKL. CDR3 amino acids: CASSQRTGVGGETQYF. DNA for the CDR3: TGCGCCAGCAGCCAGAGGACCGGGGTGGGAGGAGAGACCCAGTACTTC.

For this clone: Other nucleotide sequences from this sample produce the same CDR3. The rearrangement joins TRBV18 to TRBJ1-1; D call uncertain. The germline V gene has CDR1 KGHSH and CDR2 LQKENI. The CDR3 is 15 amino acids. V lost 3 bases and J lost 1, with 12 bases in between. Written as DNA, the CDR3 is TGTGCCAGCTCACCTGGTGTGCAGGCGAACACTGAAGCTTTCTTT. Protein sequence: CASSPGVQANTEAFF.

The rearrangement uses TRBV18 and TRBJ2-6; TRBD1 aligns across 8 bases. This CDR3 contains 17 residues. The germline gives CDR1 KGHSH, CDR2 LQKENI. With V trimmed by 4 bases and J by 4 bases, 9 bases remained unmatched. The CDR3: CASSQGQAIEGANVLTF. CDR3 DNA: TGTGCCAGCTCACAGGGACAGGCCATCGAGGGGGCCAACGTCCTGACTTTC.

The rearrangement links TRBV5-1 to TRBJ2-3, with D hard to call. Per the germline V gene, CDR1 is SGHRS and CDR2 is YFSETQ. This CDR3 is built from 12 residues. Trimming shortened V by 0 bases and J by 4 bases, and 3 bases separated the two germline ends. In DNA form, the CDR3 reads TGCGCCAGCAGCTTGGGGTCAGATACGCAGTATTTT. It specifies CASSLGSDTQYF.

V is TRBV4-2 and J is TRBJ2-3, with TRBD2 matching 11 bases. This CDR3 spans 18 amino acids. CDR1 LGHNA and CDR2 YNFKEQ come from the germline V gene. The trim removed 0 bases at V and 2 bases at J, leaving 7 bases unmatched. The CDR3 sequence is CASSQDLTTSGTTDTQYF. CDR3 DNA: TGTGCCAGCAGCCAAGATCTTACGACTAGCGGGACCACAGATACGCAGTATTTT.

This chain joins TRBV6-5 and TRBJ2-1; perhaps D is TRBD1 or TRBD2 (5 bases each). V gave up 4 bases and J gave up 1 base, with 8 bases separating them. CDR1 MNHEY and CDR2 SVGAGI come from the germline V gene. The CDR3 spans 14 residues. In DNA form, the CDR3 reads TGTGCCAGCAGTTGGGGGTTTTCCTACAATGAGCAGTTCTTC. This encodes CASSWGFSYNEQFF.

The gene calls are TRBV19 and TRBJ2-7, with 7 bases identical to TRBD1. This CDR3 contains 16 residues. The V gene's germline CDR1 is LNHDA and CDR2 SQIVND (reference sequence). V lost 5 bases to trimming and J lost 2 bases; unmatched junction nucleotides: 12. The CDR3 nucleotides are TGTGCCAGTAGTGACTTGGGACGGGACAGTACCTACGAGCAGTACTTC. This encodes CASSDLGRDSTYEQYF. Together with reference TRBV19 and TRBJ2-7, the CDR3 gives the full variable domain: DGGITQSPKYLFRKEGQNVTLSCEQNLNHDAMYWYRQDPGQGLRLIYYSQIVNDFQKGDIAEGYSVSREKKESFPLTVTSAQKNPTAFYLCASSDLGRDSTYEQYFGPGTRLTVT.

The chain joins TRBV5-1 to TRBJ1-4, with a possible D match to TRBD1 (6 bases). CDR1 and CDR2 from the germline V gene are SGHRS and YFSETQ. V was pared by 4 bases and J by 4 bases, with 14 bases between. The CDR3 extends over 15 amino acids. Here the CDR3 DNA reads TGCGCCAGCAGCATCTCAGGGGTTGGTAATGAAAAACTGTTTTTT. As protein: CASSISGVGNEKLFF. The full variable domain, with the rest looked up from reference TRBV5-1 and TRBJ1-4, is KAGVTQTPRYLIKTRGQQVTLSCSPISGHRSVSWYQQTPGQGLQFLFEYFSETQRNKGNFPGRFSGRQFSNSRSEMNVSTLELGDSALYLCASSISGVGNEKLFFGSGTQLSVL.

There are a few counts of this clone. The chain carries TRBV6-1 and TRBJ1-2; D is perhaps TRBD1 (6 bases). Trimming stripped 2 bases from V and 7 bases from J, with 20 bases between. CDR1 and CDR2 from the germline V gene are MNHNS and SASEGT. This CDR3 is 16 amino acids long. CDR3 sequence reads: CASSEFGGLPSSGYTF. As DNA, the CDR3 is TGTGCCAGCAGTGAATTTGGGGGCCTCCCCTCGAGTGGCTACACCTTC.

The chain recombines TRBV4-2 with TRBJ2-2; the D gene is possibly TRBD2 (6 bases). The CDR3 sequence is 17 residues long. V dropped 6 bases and J dropped 6 bases, with 23 bases sitting between them. Looked up from germline, CDR1 is LGHNA and CDR2 is YNFKEQ. The CDR3 region is CASRRDASGAGAGELFF. The CDR3 DNA sequence: TGTGCCAGCAGGCGAGATGCGTCGGGAGCCGGGGCCGGGGAGCTGTTTTTT.

The chain carries TRBV14 and TRBJ1-4, with D unresolved. Trimming removed 0 bases at V and 7 bases at J, with 0 bases between. CDR3 length: 11 residues. CDR1 and CDR2 from the germline V gene are SGHDN and FVKESK. The CDR3 region is CASSQDEKLFF. In nucleotides, the CDR3 is TGTGCCAGCAGCCAAGATGAAAAACTGTTTTTT.

The chain combines TRBV28 with TRBJ2-6; D is unclear. Trimming cost V 1 base and J 4 bases, with 11 bases left between them. Per the germline V gene, CDR1 is MDHEN and CDR2 is SYDVKM. The CDR3 sequence is 16 residues long. The CDR3 DNA sequence: TGTGCCAGCAGTTTATCCGGGCCGGTCGGGGCCAACGTCCTGACTTTC. Translated, it gives CASSLSGPVGANVLTF.

Turning to this clone: Other DNA sequences in the same sample also yield this CDR3. V usage is TRBV7-9 and J usage is TRBJ1-1, with D unclear. With 2 bases removed from V and 2 bases from J, the gap between germline ends came to 6 bases. Germline assignment: CDR1 SEHNR and CDR2 FQNEAQ (reference sequence). CDR3 length: 13 amino acids. The CDR3 here is CASSLPGNTEAFF. In nucleotides, the CDR3 is TGTGCCAGCAGCTTACCAGGAAACACTGAAGCTTTCTTT.

The rearrangement uses TRBV4-2 and TRBJ1-4; D might be TRBD1 (5 bases). Germline loops: CDR1 LGHNA, CDR2 YNFKEQ. The CDR3 consists of 17 residues. Trimming shortened V by 3 bases and J by 0 bases, and 14 bases separated the two germline ends. CDR3 loop: CASSQNGAAATNEKLFF. The CDR3 nucleotides are TGTGCCAGCAGCCAGAATGGGGCGGCCGCAACTAATGAAAAACTGTTTTTT.

This clone has only a few counts. V and J are TRBV2 and TRBJ2-7; weak D call: TRBD1 (6 bases). Germline CDR1 SNHLY, CDR2 FYNNEI. CDR3 size: 14 residues. Trimming took off 8 bases at V and 2 bases at J, with 16 bases between the two ends. The CDR3 DNA reads TGTGCCAGCCGAGAAGGTGGACAGACCTACGAGCAGTACTTC. Its translation: CASREGGQTYEQYF.

This rearrangement joins TRBV30 to TRBJ2-3; D remains ambiguous. This CDR3 is 13 amino acids long. From germline, CDR1 is GTSNPN and CDR2 SVGIG (reference sequence). Trimming took off 4 bases at V and 2 bases at J, with 10 bases between the two ends. The CDR3, as DNA: TGTGCCTGGATGCGGCTAGACACAGATACGCAGTATTTT. Protein product: CAWMRLDTDTQYF.

This sequence joins TRBV7-8 and TRBJ1-1; D gene ambiguous. The V end was cut by 3 bases, the J end by 3 bases, with 2 bases between. This CDR3 spans 11 amino acids. Looked up from germline, CDR1 is SGHVS and CDR2 is FQNEAQ. The CDR3 nucleotides read TGTGCCAGCAGCTTGGACACTGAAGCTTTCTTT. Protein product: CASSLDTEAFF. Full variable domain (outside the CDR3, taken from reference TRBV7-8 and TRBJ1-1): GAGVSQSPRYKVAKRGQDVALRCDPISGHVSLFWYQQALGQGPEFLTYFQNEAQLDKSGLPSDRFFAERPEGSVSTLKIQRTQQEDSAVYLCASSLDTEAFFGQGTRLTVV.

This clone was seen once. V gene TRBV6-1 combines with J gene TRBJ2-5; tentatively, D is TRBD1 (6 bases). There are 14 residues in the CDR3. From germline, CDR1 is MNHNS and CDR2 SASEGT. Between the trimmed V and J ends, which lost 7 bases and 4 bases, there was a span of 16 bases. The CDR3 loop reads CASTAGQYLETQYF. The CDR3 DNA reads TGTGCCAGCACCGCCGGACAGTACCTAGAGACCCAGTACTTC.